Here is one TCR beta chain with its context. Trimming took off 6 bases at V and 6 bases at J, with 8 bases between the two ends. CDR1 KGHDR and CDR2 SFDVKD come from the germline V gene. This CDR3 comprises 12 residues. This sample was taken from a study of T-cell reconstitution after alpha-beta-depleted transplantation in children. The authors prepared the TCRbeta library with unique molecular identifiers. In TCRdb, the PCR reads were re-called with MiXCR into one record per CDR3 protein. The table lists about 580,000 distinct CDR3 sequences, 23% of them singletons. The source of this sequence is a boy younger than two who had a stem cell transplant for acute myeloid leukemia, so the T cells may come from the graft donor. The chain has TRBV24-1 and TRBJ2-1; no clear D. Source: PBMCs, mostly from graft donor cells, taken 360 days after TCRalphabeta/CD19-depleted stem cell transplant. In DNA form, the CDR3 reads TGTGCCACCAGTTGGGCCTCCAATGAGCAGTTCTTC. Protein product: CATSWASNEQFF.